Sequencing of this T cell receptor beta chain was carried out in a study of blood T cell repertoires in COVID-19. Measured with immunoSEQ multiplex PCR; TCRdb has only the in-frame clones, and not every one. Found here are approximately 480,000 clones, roughly 89% of them singletons; the top ten hold approximately 0.9%. The CDR3 contains 16 residues. Per germline, CDR1 SQVTM and CDR2 ANQGSEA. With 0 bases removed from V and 1 base from J, the gap between germline ends came to 15 bases. The J gene is TRBJ1-1, the V gene TRBV29-1; perhaps TRBD1 as D (5 bases). The source of this sequence is a man between 18 and 29 years old with COVID-19, enrolled during active disease. Source material: peripheral blood. CDR3 DNA sequence: TGCAGCGTTGAAGAGGTAGGGGCAGGAGCGAACACTGAAGCTTTCTTT. Its protein product is CSVEEVGAGANTEAFF.